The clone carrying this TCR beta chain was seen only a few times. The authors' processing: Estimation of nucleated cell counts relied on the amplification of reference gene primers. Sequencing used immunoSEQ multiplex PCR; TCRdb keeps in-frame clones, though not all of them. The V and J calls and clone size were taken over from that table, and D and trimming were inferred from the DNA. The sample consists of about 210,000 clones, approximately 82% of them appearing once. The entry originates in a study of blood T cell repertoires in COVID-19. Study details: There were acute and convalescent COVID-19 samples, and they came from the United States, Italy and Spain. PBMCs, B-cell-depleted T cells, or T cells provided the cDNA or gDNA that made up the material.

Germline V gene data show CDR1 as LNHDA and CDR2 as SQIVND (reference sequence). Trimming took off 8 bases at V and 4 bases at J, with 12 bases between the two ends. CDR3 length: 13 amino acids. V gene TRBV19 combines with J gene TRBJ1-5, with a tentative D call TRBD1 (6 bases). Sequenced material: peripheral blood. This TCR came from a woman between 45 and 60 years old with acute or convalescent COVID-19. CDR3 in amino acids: CASGIQGNQPQHF. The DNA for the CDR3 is TGTGCCAGTGGAATACAGGGAAATCAGCCCCAGCATTTT.